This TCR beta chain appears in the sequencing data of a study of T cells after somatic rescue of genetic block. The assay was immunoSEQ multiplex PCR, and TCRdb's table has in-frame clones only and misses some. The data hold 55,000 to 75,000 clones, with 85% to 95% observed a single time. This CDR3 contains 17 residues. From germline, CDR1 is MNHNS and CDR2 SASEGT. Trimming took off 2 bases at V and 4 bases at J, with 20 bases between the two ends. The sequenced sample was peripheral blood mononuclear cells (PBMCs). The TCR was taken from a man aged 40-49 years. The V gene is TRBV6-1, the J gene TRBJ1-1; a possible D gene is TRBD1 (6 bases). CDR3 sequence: CASSEQGFPFVGTEAFF. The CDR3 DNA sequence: TGTGCCAGCAGTGAACAGGGGTTCCCTTTTGTAGGCACTGAAGCTTTCTTT.